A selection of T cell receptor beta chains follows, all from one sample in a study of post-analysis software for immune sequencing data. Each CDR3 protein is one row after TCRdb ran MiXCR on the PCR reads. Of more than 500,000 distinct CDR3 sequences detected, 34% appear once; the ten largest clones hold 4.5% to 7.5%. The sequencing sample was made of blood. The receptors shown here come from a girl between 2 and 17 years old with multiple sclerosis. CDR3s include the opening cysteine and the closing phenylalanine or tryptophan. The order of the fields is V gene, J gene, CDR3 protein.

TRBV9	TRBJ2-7	CASSVGGNYEQYF
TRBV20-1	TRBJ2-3	CSASPPHHSGGTDTQYF
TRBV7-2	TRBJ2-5	CASSSYALAGSETQYF
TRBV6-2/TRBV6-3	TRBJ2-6	CASSYLISGANVLTF
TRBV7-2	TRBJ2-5	CASSRIPGSGGTKTQYF
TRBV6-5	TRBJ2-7	CASSTSAYEQYF
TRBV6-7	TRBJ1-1	CASSYIRVNTEAFF
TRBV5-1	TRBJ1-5	CASSLGWDRNQPQHF
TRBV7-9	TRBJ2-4	CASSSGTGFVGAKNIQYF
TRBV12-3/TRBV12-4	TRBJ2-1	CASSFGGRSYNEQFF
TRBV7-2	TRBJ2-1	CASSLAPGSSYNEQFF
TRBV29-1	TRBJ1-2	CSVRGSYGYTF
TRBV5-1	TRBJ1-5	CASSWAGVPNQPQHF
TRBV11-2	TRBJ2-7	CASSRGQFKDDEQYF
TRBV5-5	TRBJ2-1	CASSLELLPPSEQFF
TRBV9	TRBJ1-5	CASSGGRGGGGNQPQHF
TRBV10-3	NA	CAISEVAGAYNEQYF
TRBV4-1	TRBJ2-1	CASSRLQGGFNGQFF
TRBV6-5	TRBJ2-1	CASSYLDRGRPRNEQFF
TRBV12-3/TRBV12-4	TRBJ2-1	CASSSSGTGIRNEQFF
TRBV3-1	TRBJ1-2	CASNHRSTNYGYTF
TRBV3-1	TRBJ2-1	CASSSTGRGALDEQFF
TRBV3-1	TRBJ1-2	CASSQEVRGLGYTF
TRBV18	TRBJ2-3	CASSPLPASGVTDTQYF
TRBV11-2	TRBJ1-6	CASSLRIPGRSATPLHF
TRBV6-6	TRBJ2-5	CASSYWGGETRYF
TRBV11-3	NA	CASSLSGQFEQYF
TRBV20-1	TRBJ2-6	CSARSTGQGSGANVLTF
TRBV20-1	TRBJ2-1	CSATGTPNEQFF
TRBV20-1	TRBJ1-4	CSARDPGQGNEKLFF
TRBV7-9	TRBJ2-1	CASSSGLAGDQLYNGQFF
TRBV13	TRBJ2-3	CASSFGSFSASTDTQYF
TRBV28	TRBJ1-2	CASTPPDRGKGGYTF
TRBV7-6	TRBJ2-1	CASRSSGLLSSYNEQFF
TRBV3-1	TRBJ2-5	CASSQGEAQYF
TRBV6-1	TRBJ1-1	CASSPDGGRGTEAFF
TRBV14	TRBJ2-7	CASSQAMGAYEQYF
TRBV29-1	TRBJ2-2	CSVERWGNTGELFF
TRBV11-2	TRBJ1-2	CASSLGGTGTLSYGYTF
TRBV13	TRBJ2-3	CASSPRGVPDTQYF
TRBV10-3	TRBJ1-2	CAISESWTTRGGYTF